Included here is one T cell receptor (beta chain) sequence, with context. No antigen is known for it. The data derive from a study of beta chain features in type 1 diabetes. Study-wide results and limits: Significant though moderate, a shortening of TCRB CDR3s appeared in all four CD4+ subsets of Type 1 diabetes patients. Fewer insertions but more deletions were seen at VDJ junctions in type 1 diabetes patients.

Each population that was sorted was more than 95% pure. V was pared by 7 bases and J by 4 bases, with 20 bases between. CDR1 is SEHNR and CDR2 is FQNEAQ in the germline V gene (reference sequence). The CDR3 consists of 16 residues. Sequencing targeted expressed TCRB transcripts, as all isolated RNA had been reverse transcribed. The average read count of naive, central memory and regulatory T cell samples was approximately 3.9 million. Measured with immunoSEQ multiplex PCR; TCRdb has only the in-frame clones, and not every one. The sample yields around 250,000 clones, 12% to 15% seen once. The genes are TRBV7-9 and TRBJ2-1; possibly TRBD1 for D (8 bases). Specimen: naive CD4+ T cells from blood. The sequence was collected from a woman between 35 and 50 years old in good health. CDR3 in DNA: TGTGCCAGCACCGATCTAACAGGGGGGGCTTACAATGAGCAGTTCTTC. It is translated as CASTDLTGGAYNEQFF.